This TCR beta chain emerged from a study of blood T cell repertoires in COVID-19. Whole-study context: Sources were T cells, B-cell-depleted T cells, or PBMCs; the material itself was cDNA or gDNA.

CDR3 length equals 15 residues. J gave up 0 bases and V 5 bases, and 5 bases lay outside the gene matches. CDR1 and CDR2 (germline): SGHRS, YFSETQ. Per the original data handling: Nucleated cell counts were estimated from reference gene primer amplification. TCRdb's copy holds only in-frame clones and misses some; the assay was immunoSEQ multiplex PCR. The DNA gave D and trimming, while V, J and clone size come from that table. The sample holds 50,000 to 75,000 clones, about three quarters seen once. The sequence was collected from a woman of 80 years or more with acute or convalescent COVID-19. This chain connects TRBV5-1 to TRBJ2-1; 7 bases are a match to TRBD2. The sample comprised peripheral blood. DNA for the CDR3: TGCGCCAGCAGTGCCGGGACTACCTCCTACAATGAGCAGTTCTTC. Protein product: CASSAGTTSYNEQFF.